Shown below are 13 T cell receptor beta chains from a single sample sequenced in a study of immune evolution from preneoplasia to lung adenocarcinoma. Some clones are missing from TCRdb's copy, which holds only in-frame ones; the method was immunoSEQ multiplex PCR. The sample has roughly 7,300 clones; approximately 73% are singletons. The sequenced material came from FFPE atypical adenomatous hyperplasia tissue from the lung. As to subset: atypical adenomatous hyperplasia (AAH), lung preneoplasia. Every receptor here comes from a donor at least 70 years old with lung adenocarcinoma. Some clones in this sample may be carry-over from other donors' samples.

This clone appeared a single time. This rearrangement joins TRBV7-8 to TRBJ2-3; D ambiguous. This CDR3 contains 16 residues. Looked up from germline, CDR1 is SGHVS and CDR2 is FQNEAQ. Deletions cut 5 bases from V and 0 bases from J, with 15 bases between. CDR3 coding DNA: TGTGCCAGCAGCCCAAGAGGTGAAACTAGCACAGATACGCAGTATTTT. Translation gives CASSPRGETSTDTQYF.

There are a few counts of this clone. J is TRBJ1-6 and V is TRBV7-8; possibly TRBD1 for D (5 bases). Germline-derived CDR1 and CDR2 are SGHVS and FQNEAQ. The CDR3 has 14 amino acids. Trimming stripped 5 bases from V and 6 bases from J, with 11 bases between. The CDR3: CASSAGGVNSPLHF. CDR3 sequence (DNA): TGTGCCAGCAGCGCCGGAGGGGTTAATTCACCCCTCCACTTT.

The DNA of the CDR3 is TGTGCCAGTAGACATCCTAGAGGCGGGGTGTACAATGAGCAGTTCTTC. This encodes CASRHPRGGVYNEQFF. The V gene is TRBV19, the J gene TRBJ2-1, with D maybe TRBD2 (6 bases). The CDR3 runs 16 residues. The V and J ends lost 6 bases and 4 bases respectively, with 19 bases between them. Germline V CDR1 and CDR2: LNHDA, SQIVND (reference sequence).

This clone was observed a single time. The chain carries TRBV30 and TRBJ2-7; 9 nucleotides agree with TRBD2. This CDR3 region has 14 residues. Germline V gene data show CDR1 as GTSNPN and CDR2 as SVGIG (reference sequence). The V gene end was trimmed by 2 bases and the J gene end by 11 bases; junction bases not matched to a gene: 13. This CDR3 reads CAWSIGLAPNGEYF. For the CDR3, the DNA is TGTGCCTGGAGTATTGGACTAGCGCCAAACGGGGAGTACTTC.

The rearrangement joins TRBV2 to TRBJ1-5; weak D call: TRBD1 (5 bases). Germline V lookup: CDR1 SNHLY, CDR2 FYNNEI. Trimming removed 11 bases at V and 5 bases at J, with 13 bases between. The CDR3 is 12 residues long. The chain's CDR3 is CASGGVDQPQHF. Here the CDR3 DNA reads TGTGCCTCTGGGGGGGTGGATCAGCCCCAGCATTTT.

This chain uses TRBV10-3 with TRBJ2-2, with D perhaps given as TRBD1 or TRBD2 (6 bases each). The V end lost 8 bases, the J end lost 1 base, and 26 bases lay between the germline ends. This CDR3 comprises 19 residues. The germline V gene has CDR1 ENHRY and CDR2 SYGVKD. As DNA, the CDR3 is TGTGCCATCGGACTACCCCGATCTGGACAGACCCTGAACACCGGGGAGCTGTTTTTT. Its protein product is CAIGLPRSGQTLNTGELFF.

The rearrangement joins TRBV6-5 to TRBJ1-1, with 11 bases fitting TRBD1. After removal of 4 bases from V and 3 bases from J, the junction contained 1 base not matched to a gene. The germline CDR1 and CDR2 sequences are MNHEY and SVGAGI. There are 14 residues in the CDR3. DNA for the CDR3: TGTGCCAGCAGTTGGGGACAGGGGGACACTGAAGCTTTCTTT. As protein: CASSWGQGDTEAFF.

The V and J genes are TRBV7-2 and TRBJ2-7, with D tentatively TRBD2 (6 bases). Germline-derived CDR1 and CDR2 are SGHTA and FQGNSA. Trimming took 2 bases from V and 7 from J, leaving 18 bases between them. The CDR3 sequence is 15 residues long. The CDR3 DNA is TGTGCCAGCAGCTTAAGGATGTGGGCTAGCGATGAGCAGTACTTC. Translating it yields CASSLRMWASDEQYF.

V usage is TRBV4-1 and J usage is TRBJ2-2; D uncertain. The CDR3 extends over 18 amino acids. Germline CDR1 reads MGHRA; CDR2 reads YSYEKL. V lost 4 bases, J lost 7 bases, and 25 bases lay in between. The CDR3 region is CASSRAGTGPLSVGELFF. The CDR3 DNA is TGCGCCAGCAGCCGGGCCGGCACCGGGCCCTTGAGTGTCGGGGAGCTGTTTTTT.

This chain connects TRBV7-9 to TRBJ2-7, with D possibly being TRBD2 (6 bases). The CDR3 length is 15 residues. Trimming removed 5 bases from V and 7 bases from J, with 21 bases in between. Per the germline V gene, CDR1 is SEHNR and CDR2 is FQNEAQ (reference sequence). The CDR3 reads CASSPRDSWVGEQYF. The CDR3, as DNA: TGTGCCAGCAGCCCCCGGGACTCCTGGGTAGGTGAGCAGTACTTC.

The V call is TRBV5-6, the J call TRBJ1-4; perhaps TRBD1 as D (5 bases). V lost 3 bases and J lost 3, with 15 bases in between. Germline CDR1 is SGHDT and CDR2 is YYEEEE. CDR3 length: 16 amino acids. The CDR3 DNA sequence: TGTGCCAGCAGCTCAATTCAGGGATCCGCTAATGAAAAACTGTTTTTT. Translating gives CASSSIQGSANEKLFF.

The CDR3 nucleotides read TGTGCCAGCAGCGTTGCCGGGACAACGGACTACGAGCAGTACTTC. Translation: CASSVAGTTDYEQYF. The V gene is TRBV9, the J gene TRBJ2-7, with D possibly matching TRBD1 (6 bases). Trimming stripped 2 bases from V and 3 bases from J, with 15 bases between. Germline CDR1 reads SGDLS; CDR2 reads YYNGEE. The CDR3 extends over 15 amino acids.

This sequence joins TRBV5-1 and TRBJ1-1; D is ambiguous. The CDR3 consists of 15 residues. From germline, CDR1 is SGHRS and CDR2 YFSETQ. V shed 0 bases and J shed 6 bases, with 15 bases lying between them. The CDR3 nucleotides are TGCGCCAGCAGCTTGGCGGCCTGGGGAAGGGCTGAAGCTTTCTTT. Translated, it gives CASSLAAWGRAEAFF.